This entry lists 21 T cell receptor beta chains sequenced from one sample in a study of blood T cells in healthy people across ages. Through a sample-barcoded 5' primer and a J-beta primer mix, a second PCR was run for roughly 6 to 11 cycles. Each CDR3 protein is one row after TCRdb ran MiXCR on the 5' RACE reads. Of some 1.8 million distinct CDR3 sequences detected, around 42% appear once; the ten largest clones hold 20% to 25%. Sequencing input: blood. These receptors were collected from a human donor in good health.

The gene calls are TRBV29-1 and TRBJ2-7; no reliable D call. Germline loops: CDR1 SQVTM, CDR2 ANQGSEA. The CDR3 spans 12 residues. Between the trimmed V and J ends, which lost 4 bases and 2 bases, there was a span of 9 bases. CDR3 protein: CSVVGITYEQYF. In nucleotides, the CDR3 is TGCAGCGTTGTTGGTATTACCTACGAGCAGTACTTC.

This clonotype was seen a few times. This chain joins TRBV12-3 or TRBV12-4 and TRBJ1-5; no clear D. Trimming removed 5 bases from V and 7 bases from J, with 15 bases in between. The CDR3 is 14 amino acids. CDR3 amino acids: CASSRVGIGQPQHF. Written as DNA, the CDR3 is TGTGCCAGCAGTCGGGTGGGTATCGGACAGCCCCAGCATTTT.

This clonotype was counted a few times. The genes are TRBV12-3 or TRBV12-4 and TRBJ1-5; TRBD1 is a possible D gene (6 bases). V was pared by 3 bases and J by 6 bases, with 39 bases between. The CDR3 sequence is 23 residues long. CDR3 region: CASSFIPRFGVGGGASLGQPQHF. For the CDR3, the DNA is TGTGCCAGCAGTTTCATCCCCAGGTTCGGGGTGGGGGGGGGCGCGTCTTTAGGTCAGCCCCAGCATTTT.

V is TRBV20-1 and J is TRBJ2-5; D not certain. V dropped 0 bases and J dropped 1 base, with 9 bases sitting between them. Germline CDR1 and CDR2: DFQATT and SNEGSKA (reference sequence). The length of the CDR3 is 14 residues. The CDR3 loop is CSARDLVAQETQYF. In nucleotides, the CDR3 is TGCAGTGCTAGAGATCTGGTCGCCCAAGAGACCCAGTACTTC.

This clonotype showed up just a few times. J is TRBJ1-2 and V is TRBV7-2; D remains ambiguous. Trimming shortened V by 5 bases and J by 4 bases, and 11 bases separated the two germline ends. Germline lookup yields CDR1 SGHTA and CDR2 FQGNSA. This CDR3 spans 13 amino acids. In DNA, the CDR3 is TGTGCCAGCAGCGGAGGGATCGGCTATGGCTACACCTTC. This sequence encodes CASSGGIGYGYTF.

The chain uses TRBV12-3 or TRBV12-4 and TRBJ2-5, with 9 bases matching TRBD2. This CDR3 has 16 residues. With V trimmed by 6 bases and J by 4 bases, 12 bases remained unmatched. The CDR3 coding sequence is TGTGCCAGCAGACCAATAGCGGGGGAAGGACGAGAGACCCAGTACTTC. Residues: CASRPIAGEGRETQYF.

This clonotype came up a few times. Written as DNA, the CDR3 is TGTGCCAGCAGTCCTCGGACGACCGGGGAGCTGTTTTTT. This translates into CASSPRTTGELFF. V is TRBV12-3 or TRBV12-4 and J is TRBJ2-2, with no clear D. The V and J ends lost 5 bases and 5 bases respectively, with 9 bases between them. The CDR3 has 13 residues.

The rearrangement uses TRBV10-3 and TRBJ2-3; perhaps D is TRBD1 or TRBD2 (7 bases each). Per germline, CDR1 ENHRY and CDR2 SYGVKD. This CDR3 spans 16 amino acids. Between the trimmed V and J ends, which lost 5 bases and 0 bases, there was a span of 15 bases. CDR3 loop: CAISQGEGLSTDTQYF. CDR3 coding DNA: TGTGCCATCAGTCAGGGGGAGGGACTAAGCACAGATACGCAGTATTTT.

As concerns this clonotype: A much larger clonotype is one base distant, so this may be a read error. The V call is TRBV29-1, the J call TRBJ1-1; D unclear. Germline V gene sequence: CDR1 SQVTM, CDR2 ANQGSEA. The CDR3 spans 12 residues. Here the CDR3 reads CSVRPMNAEAFF. The CDR3 DNA is TGCAGCGTTCGACCGATGAACGCTGAAGCTTTCTTT.

The rearrangement joins TRBV6-1 to TRBJ2-4, with TRBD1 matching 8 bases. The J call may be in error: the DNA end matches TRBJ2-5 better. The germline gives CDR1 MNHNS, CDR2 SASEGT. CDR3 length: 14 residues. The CDR3 nucleotides read TGTGCCAGCAGAGCCTCAGGGGGCCTGGAGACCCAGTACTTC. It encodes CASRASGGLETQYF.

V is TRBV20-1 and J is TRBJ1-2; D is unresolved. CDR3 length: 13 residues. Germline loops: CDR1 DFQATT, CDR2 SNEGSKA (reference sequence). V gave up 3 bases and J gave up 6 bases, with 14 bases separating them. CDR3: CSASLPRLDGYTF. DNA of the CDR3: TGCAGTGCTAGTCTTCCCAGGTTGGATGGCTACACCTTC.

The V and J genes are TRBV15 and TRBJ2-1; 8 positions match TRBD1. V lost 4 bases, J lost 6 bases, and 2 bases stayed unmatched. Germline CDR1 and CDR2: LNHNV and YYDKDF (reference sequence). The CDR3 totals 13 residues. CDR3 coding DNA: TGTGCCACCAGCATGACAGGGGCCAATGAGCAGTTCTTC. This encodes CATSMTGANEQFF.

This clonotype was counted only a few times. V is TRBV4-3 and J is TRBJ1-2; a weak D match, TRBD1 (5 bases). Germline V gene sequence: CDR1 LGHNA, CDR2 YSLEER. The length of the CDR3 is 15 residues. Trimming took 0 bases from V and 5 from J, leaving 13 bases between them. The CDR3 region is CASSQDLGRGYGYTF. The CDR3 DNA reads as TGCGCCAGCAGCCAAGATCTGGGGAGGGGTTATGGCTACACCTTC.

V usage is TRBV12-5 and J usage is TRBJ2-1; 15 bases align to TRBD2. CDR3 length: 17 residues. V lost 7 bases, J lost 2 bases, and 6 bases stayed unmatched. The germline gives CDR1 LGHNT, CDR2 FRNRAP. CDR3 loop: CASVTGLAGGTYNEQFF. The CDR3 nucleotides are TGTGCTAGTGTGACGGGACTAGCGGGGGGAACCTACAATGAGCAGTTCTTC.

This rearrangement joins TRBV7-9 to TRBJ2-3, with D hard to call. The ends were cut back, 3 bases at V and 6 bases at J, with 7 bases in the middle. Germline V gene sequence: CDR1 SEHNR, CDR2 FQNEAQ (reference sequence). The CDR3 has 12 amino acids. CDR3 sequence reads: CASSFPQDTQYF. The CDR3 DNA is TGTGCCAGCAGCTTCCCACAGGATACGCAGTATTTT.

This chain uses TRBV28 with TRBJ2-3; 11 positions agree with TRBD2. This CDR3 has 18 amino acids. The V and J ends lost 5 bases and 5 bases, in that order; junction bases with no gene match: 15. Germline V gene lookup returns CDR1 MDHEN and CDR2 SYDVKM. The CDR3 region is CASSPRTSGSYWEDTQYF. CDR3 DNA: TGTGCCAGCAGTCCCCGGACTAGCGGGTCCTATTGGGAAGATACGCAGTATTTT.

The V and J genes are TRBV7-8 and TRBJ2-5; 8 nucleotides align to TRBD1. CDR3 length: 17 residues. Germline values: CDR1 SGHVS, CDR2 FQNEAQ. The V and J ends lost 1 base and 0 bases, in that order; junction bases with no gene match: 7. For the CDR3, the DNA is TGTGCCAGCAGCTTAGATAGGACAGGGATGTACCAAGAGACCCAGTACTTC. Protein: CASSLDRTGMYQETQYF.

The rearrangement uses TRBV2 and TRBJ2-1, with 9 bases aligning to TRBD1. V shed 6 bases, J shed 8 bases, and the junction held 11 bases outside the gene matches. Germline V CDR1 and CDR2: SNHLY, FYNNEI. The CDR3 consists of 15 residues. DNA of the CDR3: TGTGCCAGCAGCAGAGGACAGGGGACGAAGGATGAGCAGTTCTTC. This sequence encodes CASSRGQGTKDEQFF.

The rearrangement uses TRBV29-1 and TRBJ1-1; D remains unclear. Germline V lookup: CDR1 SQVTM, CDR2 ANQGSEA. Deletions cut 4 bases from V and 4 bases from J, with 7 bases between. The CDR3 has 11 amino acids. The CDR3 loop reads CSVVLLTEAFF. The CDR3 DNA follows: TGCAGCGTTGTACTTCTCACTGAAGCTTTCTTT.

This clonotype was detected only a few times. The chain couples TRBV6-6 to TRBJ2-7; D is undetermined. V was shortened by 6 bases and J by 2 bases, with 17 bases between the two germline ends. The CDR3 totals 15 residues. Germline CDR1 MNHNY, CDR2 SVGAGI (reference sequence). The CDR3 DNA reads as TGTGCCAGCAGCTCCGGTAGGACGGACCCCTACGAGCAGTACTTC. It codes for CASSSGRTDPYEQYF.

This chain uses TRBV20-1 with TRBJ2-1; D remains unclear. Germline CDR1 reads DFQATT; CDR2 reads SNEGSKA (reference sequence). Trimming took 5 bases from V and 0 from J, leaving 14 bases between them. The CDR3 spans 15 residues. DNA for the CDR3: TGCAGTGCTGACGAAAGGCGATTCTCCTACAATGAGCAGTTCTTC. Translating gives CSADERRFSYNEQFF.